The subject of this entry is one T cell receptor (beta chain). Germline CDR1 is SGDLS and CDR2 is YYNGEE. CDR3 length equals 15 residues. The V and J ends lost 4 bases and 9 bases, in that order; junction bases with no gene match: 9. The sample originates from a study of blood T cell repertoires in COVID-19. Looking at the study overall: T cells, B-cell-depleted T cells, or PBMCs supplied cDNA or gDNA.

Method: immunoSEQ multiplex PCR; TCRdb's copy keeps in-frame clones and lacks some. The sample yields 150,000 to 200,000 clones, about four fifths seen once. This rearrangement joins TRBV9 to TRBJ1-6, with TRBD1 identical over 8 bases. The sequencing sample was made of peripheral blood. The TCR was taken from a man aged 60-69 years with active or convalescent COVID-19. The CDR3 DNA sequence: TGTGCCAGCAGCCCACGACAGGGGACGGCTTCACCCCTCCACTTT. This translates into CASSPRQGTASPLHF.